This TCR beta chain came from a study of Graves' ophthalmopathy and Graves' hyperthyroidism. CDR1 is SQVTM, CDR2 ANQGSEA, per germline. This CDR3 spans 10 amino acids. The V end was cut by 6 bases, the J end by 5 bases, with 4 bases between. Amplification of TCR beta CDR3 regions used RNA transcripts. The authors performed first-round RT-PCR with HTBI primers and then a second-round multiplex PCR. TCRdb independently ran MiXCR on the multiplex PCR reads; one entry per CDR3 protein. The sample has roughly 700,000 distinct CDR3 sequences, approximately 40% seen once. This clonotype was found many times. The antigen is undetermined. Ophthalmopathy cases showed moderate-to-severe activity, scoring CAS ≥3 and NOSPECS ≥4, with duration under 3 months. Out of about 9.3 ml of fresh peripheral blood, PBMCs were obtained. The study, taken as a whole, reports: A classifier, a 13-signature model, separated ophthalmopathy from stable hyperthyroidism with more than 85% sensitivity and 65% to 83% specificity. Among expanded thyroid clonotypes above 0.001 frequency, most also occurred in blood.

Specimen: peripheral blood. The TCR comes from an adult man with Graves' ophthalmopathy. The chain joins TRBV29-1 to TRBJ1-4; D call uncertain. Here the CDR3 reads CSVENEKLFF. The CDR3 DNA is TGCAGCGTGGAGAATGAAAAACTGTTTTTT.